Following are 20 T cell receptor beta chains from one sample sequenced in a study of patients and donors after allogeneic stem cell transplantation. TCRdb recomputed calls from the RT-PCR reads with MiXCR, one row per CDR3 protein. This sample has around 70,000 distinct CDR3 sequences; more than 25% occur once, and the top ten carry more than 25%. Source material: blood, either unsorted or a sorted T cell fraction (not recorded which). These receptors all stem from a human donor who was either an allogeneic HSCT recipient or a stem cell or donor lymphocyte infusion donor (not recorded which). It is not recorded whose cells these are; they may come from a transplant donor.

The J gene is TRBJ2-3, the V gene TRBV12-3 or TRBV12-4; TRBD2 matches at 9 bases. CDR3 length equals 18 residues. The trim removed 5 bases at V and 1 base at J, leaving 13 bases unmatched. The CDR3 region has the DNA TGTGCCAGCAGTCTACGGGTCCGACTAGCGGTGGGCACAGATACGCAGTATTTT. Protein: CASSLRVRLAVGTDTQYF.

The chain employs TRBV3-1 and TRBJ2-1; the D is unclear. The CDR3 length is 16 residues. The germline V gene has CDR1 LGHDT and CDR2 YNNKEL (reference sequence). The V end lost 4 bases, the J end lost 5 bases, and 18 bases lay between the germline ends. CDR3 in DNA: TGTGCCAGCAGCCCGGGCGAAATGGCGACCGACAATGAGCAGTTCTTC. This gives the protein CASSPGEMATDNEQFF.

CDR3 residues: CASSLGTHEQYF. DNA of the CDR3: TGCGCCAGCAGCCTAGGGACACACGAGCAGTACTTC. The chain employs TRBV5-1 and TRBJ2-7; perhaps TRBD1 as D (6 bases). CDR3 size: 12 residues. Trimming left V 4 bases short and J 5 bases short, with 10 bases between. Looked up from germline, CDR1 is SGHRS and CDR2 is YFSETQ.

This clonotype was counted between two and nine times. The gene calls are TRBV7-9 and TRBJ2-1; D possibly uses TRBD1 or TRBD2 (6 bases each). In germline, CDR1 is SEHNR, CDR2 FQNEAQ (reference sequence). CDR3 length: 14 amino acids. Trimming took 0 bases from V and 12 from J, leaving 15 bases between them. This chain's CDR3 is CASSLAGRGGLQFF. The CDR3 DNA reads TGTGCCAGCAGCTTAGCGGGCAGGGGAGGATTGCAGTTCTTC.

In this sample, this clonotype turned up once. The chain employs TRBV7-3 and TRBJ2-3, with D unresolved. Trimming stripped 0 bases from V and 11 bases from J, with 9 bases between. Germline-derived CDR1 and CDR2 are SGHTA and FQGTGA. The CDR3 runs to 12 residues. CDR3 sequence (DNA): TGTGCCAGCAGCTTAACGGGAAGCATGCAGTATTTT. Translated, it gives CASSLTGSMQYF. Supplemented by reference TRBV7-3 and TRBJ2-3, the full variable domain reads GAGVSQTPSNKVTEKGKYVELRCDPISGHTALYWYRQSLGQGPEFLIYFQGTGAADDSGLPNDRFFAVRPEGSVSTLKIQRTERGDSAVYLCASSLTGSMQYFGPGTRLTVL.

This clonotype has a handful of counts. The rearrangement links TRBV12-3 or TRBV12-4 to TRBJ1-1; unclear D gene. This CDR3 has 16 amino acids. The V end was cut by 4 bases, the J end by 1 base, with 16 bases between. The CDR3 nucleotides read TGTGCCAGCAGTTCCCCAATAGACGGCCCGAACACTGAAGCTTTCTTT. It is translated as CASSSPIDGPNTEAFF.

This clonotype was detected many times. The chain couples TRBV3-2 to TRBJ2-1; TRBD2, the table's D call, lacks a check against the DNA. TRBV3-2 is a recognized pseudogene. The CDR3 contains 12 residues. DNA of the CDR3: TGTGCCAGCGAGGCGGGAGAATACGAGCAGTTCTTC. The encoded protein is CASEAGEYEQFF.

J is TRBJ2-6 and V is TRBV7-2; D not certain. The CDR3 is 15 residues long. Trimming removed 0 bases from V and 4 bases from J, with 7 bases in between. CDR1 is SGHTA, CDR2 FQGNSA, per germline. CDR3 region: CASSLASTGANVLTF. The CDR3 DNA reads TGTGCCAGCAGCTTAGCTAGCACCGGGGCCAACGTCCTGACTTTC.

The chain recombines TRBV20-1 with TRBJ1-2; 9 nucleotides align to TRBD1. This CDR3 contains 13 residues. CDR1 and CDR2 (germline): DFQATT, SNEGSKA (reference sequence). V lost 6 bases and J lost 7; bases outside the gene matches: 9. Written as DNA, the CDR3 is TGCAGTGCCGAACAGGACAGGGGAACTGGCTACACCTTC. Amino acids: CSAEQDRGTGYTF.

The CDR3 DNA is TGTGCCAGCAGTTACCAAAGACTAGCGGGGGGCCCCCCGTACCTCTACAATGAGCAGTTCTTC. Translation: CASSYQRLAGGPPYLYNEQFF. The rearrangement uses TRBV6-5 and TRBJ2-1, with TRBD2 matching 13 bases. The CDR3 has 21 amino acids. Trimming cost V 2 bases and J 3 bases; bases outside gene matches: 16. Germline values: CDR1 MNHEY, CDR2 SVGAGI.

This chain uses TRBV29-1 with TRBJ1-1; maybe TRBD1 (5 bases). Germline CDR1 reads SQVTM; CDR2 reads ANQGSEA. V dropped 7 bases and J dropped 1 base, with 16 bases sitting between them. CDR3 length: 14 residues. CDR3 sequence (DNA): TGCAGCGCATCCCCGGGGGGGAGGAACACTGAAGCTTTCTTT. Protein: CSASPGGRNTEAFF.

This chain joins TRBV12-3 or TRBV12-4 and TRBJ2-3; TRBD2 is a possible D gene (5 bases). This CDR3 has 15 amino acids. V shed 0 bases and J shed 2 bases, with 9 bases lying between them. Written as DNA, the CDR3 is TGTGCCAGCAGTTTAGCGCTGGAGGACACAGATACGCAGTATTTT. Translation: CASSLALEDTDTQYF.

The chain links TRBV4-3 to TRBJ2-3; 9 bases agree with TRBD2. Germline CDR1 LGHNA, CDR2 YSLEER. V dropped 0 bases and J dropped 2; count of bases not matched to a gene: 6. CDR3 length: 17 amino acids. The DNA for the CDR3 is TGCGCCAGCAGCCAAGACGCGGGACTAGCTGACACAGATACGCAGTATTTT. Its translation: CASSQDAGLADTDTQYF.

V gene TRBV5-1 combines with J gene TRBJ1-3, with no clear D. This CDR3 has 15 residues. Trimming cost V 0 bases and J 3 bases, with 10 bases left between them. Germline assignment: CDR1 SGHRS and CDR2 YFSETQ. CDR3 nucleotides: TGCGCCAGCAGCTTGGAAGGGTTCGGTGGAAACACCATATATTTT. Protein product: CASSLEGFGGNTIYF. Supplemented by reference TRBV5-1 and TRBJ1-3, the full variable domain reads KAGVTQTPRYLIKTRGQQVTLSCSPISGHRSVSWYQQTPGQGLQFLFEYFSETQRNKGNFPGRFSGRQFSNSRSEMNVSTLELGDSALYLCASSLEGFGGNTIYFGEGSWLTVV.

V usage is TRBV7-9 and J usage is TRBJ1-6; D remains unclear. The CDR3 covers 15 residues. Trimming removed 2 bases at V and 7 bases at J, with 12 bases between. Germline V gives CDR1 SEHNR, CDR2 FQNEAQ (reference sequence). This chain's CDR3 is CASSLPPPGNSPLHF. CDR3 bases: TGTGCCAGCAGCTTACCACCCCCGGGGAATTCACCCCTCCACTTT.

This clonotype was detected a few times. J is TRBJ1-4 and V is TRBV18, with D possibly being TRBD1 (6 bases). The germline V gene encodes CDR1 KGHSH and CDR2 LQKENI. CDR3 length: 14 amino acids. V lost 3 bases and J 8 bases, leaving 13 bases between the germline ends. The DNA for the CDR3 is TGTGCCAGCTCACCTCAACAGGGAGCCGAAAAACTGTTTTTT. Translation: CASSPQQGAEKLFF. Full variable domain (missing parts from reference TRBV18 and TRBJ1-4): NAGVMQNPRHLVRRRGQEARLRCSPMKGHSHVYWYRQLPEEGLKFMVYLQKENIIDESGMPKERFSAEFPKEGPSILRIQQVVRGDSAAYFCASSPQQGAEKLFFGSGTQLSVL.

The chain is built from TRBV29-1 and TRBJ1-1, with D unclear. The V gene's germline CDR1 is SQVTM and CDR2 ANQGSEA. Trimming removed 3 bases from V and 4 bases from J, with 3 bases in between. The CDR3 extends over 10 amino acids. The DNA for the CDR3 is TGCAGCGTTGATCCCACTGAAGCTTTCTTT. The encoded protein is CSVDPTEAFF.

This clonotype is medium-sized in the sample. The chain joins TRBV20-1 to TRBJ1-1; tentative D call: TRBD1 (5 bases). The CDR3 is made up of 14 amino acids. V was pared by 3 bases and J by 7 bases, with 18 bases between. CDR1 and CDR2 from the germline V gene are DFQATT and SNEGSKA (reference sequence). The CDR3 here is CSASTPIGAGEAFF. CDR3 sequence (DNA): TGCAGTGCTAGTACCCCGATAGGGGCCGGTGAAGCTTTCTTT.

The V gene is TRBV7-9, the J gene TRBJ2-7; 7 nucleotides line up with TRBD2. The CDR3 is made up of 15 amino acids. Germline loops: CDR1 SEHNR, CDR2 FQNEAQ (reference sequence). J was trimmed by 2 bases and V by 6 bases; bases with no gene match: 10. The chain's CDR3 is CASSETRGLAYEQYF. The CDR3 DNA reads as TGTGCCAGCAGTGAAACACGCGGACTAGCCTACGAGCAGTACTTC.

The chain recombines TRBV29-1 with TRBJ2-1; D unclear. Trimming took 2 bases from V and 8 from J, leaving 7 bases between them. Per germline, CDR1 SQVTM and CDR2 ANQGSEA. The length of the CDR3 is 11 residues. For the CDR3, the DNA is TGCAGCGTTGAACAGGTCGATGAGCAGTTCTTC. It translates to CSVEQVDEQFF.